This T cell receptor beta chain derives from a study of cytomegalovirus exposure and HLA in healthy donors. Overall study context: Early release data held about 92 million unique TCRs from HLA-typed donors.

Germline V lookup: CDR1 SGHVS, CDR2 FQNEAQ. The CDR3 is made up of 12 amino acids. PCR primers comprised 60 Vbeta and 13 Jbeta primers. Only in-frame clones appear in the TCRdb table, and some are missing; sequencing was by immunoSEQ multiplex PCR. The sample has under 100,000 clones; over 9.5% are singletons. The sequencing input was PBMCs. The clonotype comes from a man aged 60 to 69 in good health and CMV-seropositive. V usage is TRBV7-8 and J usage is TRBJ2-3, with 8 bases that match TRBD2. This CDR3 is CASRGGLDTQYF. CDR3 coding DNA: TGTGCTAGCCGGGGGGGCCTGGATACGCAGTATTTT.